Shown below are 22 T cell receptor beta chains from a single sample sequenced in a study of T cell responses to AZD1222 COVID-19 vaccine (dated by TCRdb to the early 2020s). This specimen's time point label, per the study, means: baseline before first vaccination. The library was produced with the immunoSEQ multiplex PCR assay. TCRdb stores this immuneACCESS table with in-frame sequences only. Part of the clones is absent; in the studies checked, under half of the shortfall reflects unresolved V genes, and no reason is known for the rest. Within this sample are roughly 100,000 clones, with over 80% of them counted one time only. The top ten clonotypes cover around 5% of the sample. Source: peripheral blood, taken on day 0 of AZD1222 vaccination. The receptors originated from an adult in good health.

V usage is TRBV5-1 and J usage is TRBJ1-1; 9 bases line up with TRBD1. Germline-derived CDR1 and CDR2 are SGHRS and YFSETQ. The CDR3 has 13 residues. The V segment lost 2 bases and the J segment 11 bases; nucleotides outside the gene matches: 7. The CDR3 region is CASSLGQGLEAFF. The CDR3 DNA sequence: TGCGCCAGCAGCTTAGGACAGGGGCTTGAGGCTTTCTTT.

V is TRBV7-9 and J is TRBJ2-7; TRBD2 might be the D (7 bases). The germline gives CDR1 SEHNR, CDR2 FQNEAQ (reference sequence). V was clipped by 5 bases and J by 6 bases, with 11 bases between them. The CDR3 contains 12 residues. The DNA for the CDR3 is TGTGCCAGCAGCCCCCGGGGGGCCGAGCAGTACTTC. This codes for CASSPRGAEQYF. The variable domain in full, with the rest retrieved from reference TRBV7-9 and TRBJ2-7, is DTGVSQNPRHKITKRGQNVTFRCDPISEHNRLYWYRQTLGQGPEFLTYFQNEAQLEKSRLLSDRFSAERPKGSFSTLEIQRTEQGDSAMYLCASSPRGAEQYFGPGTRLTVT.

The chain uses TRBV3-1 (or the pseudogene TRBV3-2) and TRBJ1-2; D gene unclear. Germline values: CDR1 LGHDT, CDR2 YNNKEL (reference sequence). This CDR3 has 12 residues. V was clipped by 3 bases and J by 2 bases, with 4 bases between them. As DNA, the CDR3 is TGTGCCAGCAGCCAGGGCAACTATGGCTACACCTTC. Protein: CASSQGNYGYTF.

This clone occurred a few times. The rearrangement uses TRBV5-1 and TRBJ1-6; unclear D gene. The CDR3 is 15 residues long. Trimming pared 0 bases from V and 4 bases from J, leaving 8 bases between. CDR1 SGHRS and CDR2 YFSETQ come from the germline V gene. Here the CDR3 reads CASSLERGYNSPLHF. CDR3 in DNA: TGCGCCAGCAGCTTGGAGCGCGGATATAATTCACCCCTCCACTTT. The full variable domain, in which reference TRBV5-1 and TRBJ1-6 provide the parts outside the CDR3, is KAGVTQTPRYLIKTRGQQVTLSCSPISGHRSVSWYQQTPGQGLQFLFEYFSETQRNKGNFPGRFSGRQFSNSRSEMNVSTLELGDSALYLCASSLERGYNSPLHFGNGTRLTVT.

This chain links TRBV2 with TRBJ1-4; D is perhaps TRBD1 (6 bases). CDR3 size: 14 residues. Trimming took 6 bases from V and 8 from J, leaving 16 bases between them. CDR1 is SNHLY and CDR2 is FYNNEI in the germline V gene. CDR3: CASSQQGGEEKLFF. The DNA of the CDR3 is TGTGCCAGCAGCCAACAGGGAGGAGAGGAAAAACTGTTTTTT.

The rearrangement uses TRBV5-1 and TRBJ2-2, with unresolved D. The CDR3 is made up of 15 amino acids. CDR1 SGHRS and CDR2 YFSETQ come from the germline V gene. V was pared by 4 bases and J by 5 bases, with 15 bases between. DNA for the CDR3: TGCGCCAGCAGCGAAGGACCCGCGGAAACCGGGGAGCTGTTTTTT. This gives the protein CASSEGPAETGELFF.

In DNA, the CDR3 is TGTGCCAGCAGCTTGGCCCTAGATACGCAGTATTTT. Its protein is CASSLALDTQYF. V gene TRBV5-4 combines with J gene TRBJ2-3; D is undetermined. The CDR3 sequence is 12 residues long. The germline V gene has CDR1 SGHNT and CDR2 YYREEE (reference sequence). V was shortened by 0 bases and J by 5 bases, with 4 bases between the two germline ends.

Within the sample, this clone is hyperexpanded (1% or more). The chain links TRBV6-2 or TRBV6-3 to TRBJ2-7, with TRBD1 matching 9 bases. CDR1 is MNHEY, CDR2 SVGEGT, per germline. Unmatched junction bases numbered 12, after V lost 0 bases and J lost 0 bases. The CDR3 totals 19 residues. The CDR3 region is CASSYSLAGTGTASYEQYF. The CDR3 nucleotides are TGTGCCAGCAGTTACTCTCTTGCCGGGACAGGGACAGCCTCCTACGAGCAGTACTTC.

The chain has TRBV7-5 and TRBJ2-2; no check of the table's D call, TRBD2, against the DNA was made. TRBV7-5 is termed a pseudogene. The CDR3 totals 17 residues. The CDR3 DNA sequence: TGTGTCAGAAGCTTAGTAGACCTCGGGACGAACACCGGGGAGCTGTTTTTT. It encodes CVRSLVDLGTNTGELFF.

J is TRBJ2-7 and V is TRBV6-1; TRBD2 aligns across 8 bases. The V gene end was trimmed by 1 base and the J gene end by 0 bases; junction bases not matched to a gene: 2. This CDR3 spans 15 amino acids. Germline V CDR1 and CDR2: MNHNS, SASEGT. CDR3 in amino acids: CASSEESGGSYEQYF. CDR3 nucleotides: TGTGCCAGCAGTGAAGAAAGCGGGGGCTCCTACGAGCAGTACTTC.

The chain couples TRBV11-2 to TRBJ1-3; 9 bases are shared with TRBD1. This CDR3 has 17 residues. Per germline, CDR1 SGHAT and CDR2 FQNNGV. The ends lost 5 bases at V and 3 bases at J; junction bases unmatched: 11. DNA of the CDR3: TGTGCCAGCAGCCCCCGAGGACAGGGGCTTCGTGGAAACACCATATATTTT. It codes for CASSPRGQGLRGNTIYF.

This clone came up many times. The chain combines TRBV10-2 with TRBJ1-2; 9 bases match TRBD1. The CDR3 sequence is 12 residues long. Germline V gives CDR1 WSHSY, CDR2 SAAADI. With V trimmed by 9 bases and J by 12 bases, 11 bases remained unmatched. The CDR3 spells CASSDRGGGNTF. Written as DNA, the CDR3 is TGCGCCAGTTCCGACAGGGGGGGCGGCAACACCTTC.

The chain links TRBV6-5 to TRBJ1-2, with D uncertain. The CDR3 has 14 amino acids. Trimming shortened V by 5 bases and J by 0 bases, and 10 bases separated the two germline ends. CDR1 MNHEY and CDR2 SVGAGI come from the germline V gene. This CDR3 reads CASSRSSANYGYTF. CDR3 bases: TGTGCCAGCAGTAGGAGTTCAGCTAACTATGGCTACACCTTC.

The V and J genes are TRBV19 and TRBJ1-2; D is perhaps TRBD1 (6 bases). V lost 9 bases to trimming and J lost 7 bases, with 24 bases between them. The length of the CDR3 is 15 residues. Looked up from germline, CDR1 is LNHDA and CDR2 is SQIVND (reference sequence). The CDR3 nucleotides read TGTGCCAGCTTACCTGACGGGGGGCGCCCTGCTGGCTACACCTTC. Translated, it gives CASLPDGGRPAGYTF. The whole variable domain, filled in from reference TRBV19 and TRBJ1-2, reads DGGITQSPKYLFRKEGQNVTLSCEQNLNHDAMYWYRQDPGQGLRLIYYSQIVNDFQKGDIAEGYSVSREKKESFPLTVTSAQKNPTAFYLCASLPDGGRPAGYTFGSGTRLTVV.

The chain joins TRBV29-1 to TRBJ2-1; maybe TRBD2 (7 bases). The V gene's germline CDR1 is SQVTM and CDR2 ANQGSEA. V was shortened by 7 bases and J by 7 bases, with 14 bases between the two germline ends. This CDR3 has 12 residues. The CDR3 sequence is CSARGAGNEQFF. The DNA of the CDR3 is TGCAGCGCTCGGGGGGCCGGAAATGAGCAGTTCTTC.

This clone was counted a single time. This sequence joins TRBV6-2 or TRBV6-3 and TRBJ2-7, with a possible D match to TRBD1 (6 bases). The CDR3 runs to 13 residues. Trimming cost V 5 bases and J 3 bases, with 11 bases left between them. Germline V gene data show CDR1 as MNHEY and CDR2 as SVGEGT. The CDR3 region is CASSRQEVYEQYF. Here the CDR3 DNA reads TGTGCCAGCAGTCGACAGGAAGTCTACGAGCAGTACTTC.

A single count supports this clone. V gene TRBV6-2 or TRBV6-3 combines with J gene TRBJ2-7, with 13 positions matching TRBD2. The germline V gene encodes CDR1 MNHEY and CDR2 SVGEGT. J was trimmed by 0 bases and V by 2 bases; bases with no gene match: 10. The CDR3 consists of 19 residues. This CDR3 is CASSYVGTSGASSSYEQYF. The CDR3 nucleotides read TGTGCCAGCAGTTACGTAGGGACTAGCGGGGCCTCGAGCTCCTACGAGCAGTACTTC.

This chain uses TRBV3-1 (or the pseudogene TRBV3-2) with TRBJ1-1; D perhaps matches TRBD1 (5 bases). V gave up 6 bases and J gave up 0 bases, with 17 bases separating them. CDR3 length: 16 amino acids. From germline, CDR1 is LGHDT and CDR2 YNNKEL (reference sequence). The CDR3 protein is CASRPMAGSMNTEAFF. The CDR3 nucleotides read TGTGCCAGCAGGCCGATGGCAGGGTCTATGAACACTGAAGCTTTCTTT.

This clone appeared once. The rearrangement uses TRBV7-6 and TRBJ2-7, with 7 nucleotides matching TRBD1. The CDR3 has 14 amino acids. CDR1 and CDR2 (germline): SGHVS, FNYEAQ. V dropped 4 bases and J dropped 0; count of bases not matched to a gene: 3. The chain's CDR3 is CASSSQGSSYEQYF. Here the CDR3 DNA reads TGTGCCAGCAGCTCACAGGGGTCCTCCTACGAGCAGTACTTC.

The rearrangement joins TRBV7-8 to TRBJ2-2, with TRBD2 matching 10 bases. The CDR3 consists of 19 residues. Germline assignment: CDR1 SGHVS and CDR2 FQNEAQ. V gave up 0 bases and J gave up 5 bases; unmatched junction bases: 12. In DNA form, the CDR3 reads TGTGCCAGCAGCTTAGCAGGTGCTAGCGGGGGACCGGGGACCGGGGAGCTGTTTTTT. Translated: CASSLAGASGGPGTGELFF.

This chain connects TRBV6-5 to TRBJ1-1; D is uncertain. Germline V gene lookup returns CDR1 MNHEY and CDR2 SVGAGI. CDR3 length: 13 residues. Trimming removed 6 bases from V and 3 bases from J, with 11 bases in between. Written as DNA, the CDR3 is TGTGCCAGCAGAACCGCTCGGCACACTGAAGCTTTCTTT. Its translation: CASRTARHTEAFF.

The CDR3, as DNA: TGCAGTGCTAGTGCGCAGCCTGAAGCTTTCTTT. It is translated as CSASAQPEAFF. The chain is built from TRBV20-1 and TRBJ1-1; D gene unclear. Deletions cut 3 bases from V and 6 bases from J, with 8 bases between. CDR1 is DFQATT, CDR2 SNEGSKA, per germline (reference sequence). The CDR3 extends over 11 amino acids.